The present entry profiles one T cell receptor (beta chain) with its context. Per the original data handling: Estimated nucleated cell counts came from reference gene primer amplification. TCRdb's table, derived via immunoSEQ multiplex PCR, lists solely in-frame clones and lacks some. V, J and clone size are those of that table, while D and trimming were read from the DNA. The data contain about 63,000 clones, 75% to 90% of them singletons. These data belong to a study of blood T cell repertoires in COVID-19. In the study overall: Some COVID-19 samples were acute and others convalescent; all came from the United States, Italy and Spain. From T cells, B-cell-depleted T cells, or PBMCs came the material, which was cDNA or gDNA.

Per the germline V gene, CDR1 is LGHNA and CDR2 is YSLEER. The CDR3 is made up of 20 amino acids. Trimming pared 1 base from V and 0 bases from J, leaving 19 bases between. The TCR sequence derives from a man over 45 with active COVID-19. The chain uses TRBV4-3 and TRBJ2-6; perhaps TRBD2 as D (5 bases). Sequenced: peripheral blood. CDR3 in amino acids: CASSQVLARGISSGANVLTF. The CDR3 DNA is TGCGCCAGCAGCCAAGTGCTAGCTCGGGGAATTAGCTCTGGGGCCAACGTCCTGACTTTC.